The text below deals with one T cell receptor beta chain. Its cognate antigen has yet to be identified. No base quality information exists; no much larger clone differs at one position. The method behind the library was the immunoSEQ multiplex PCR assay. To provide template for TCR sequencing, every sample had RNA extracted and reverse transcribed into cDNA. First-strand cDNA was synthesized using SuperScript III with a 2:1 mix of oligo-dT and random hexamers. Amplification bias was assessed with a synthetic immune receptor repertoire, and residual bias was removed computationally. From the authors' description of their analysis: Raw reads were preprocessed to remove errors, and CDR3 was defined according to IMGT conventions as the region from the conserved cysteine to phenylalanine. Clonality was computed by normalizing Shannon entropy by log2 of the number of productive unique TCRs and subtracting the result from 1. Whether each scalp clone was CD4 or CD8 was inferred by checking scalp TCRbeta sequences against the CD4 and CD8 repertoires from sorted blood. As stored in TCRdb, this immuneACCESS dataset retains in-frame rearrangements with V and J assigned. A fraction of the clones does not appear; measured against another copy, unresolved V genes explain less than half of the discrepancy, and the remainder lacks a known reason. V, J and clone size are those of that table, while D and trimming were read from the DNA. The sample table holds about 280,000 clones, of which 55% to 70% were seen once. The ten largest account for less than 2% of the sample.

The sample's time point label, decoded: 24 weeks on oral tofacitinib. This specimen's treatment or condition label, interpreted: oral pan-JAK inhibitor, 5-10 mg twice daily. Peripheral blood and lesional scalp punch biopsies were obtained from patients with alopecia areata. PBMCs were separated by density centrifugation and stained for CD3, CD4 and CD8, after which CD4+ and CD8+ T cells were sorted on a FACSAria. These data come from a study of CD8+ T cells in alopecia areata (dated by TCRdb to 2017 to 2018). Turning to the overall study: Treated patients were enrolled in an open-label pilot trial of oral tofacitinib at 5 to 10 mg twice daily for moderate-to-severe alopecia areata. RNA came from the PAXgene miRNA kit for fixed scalp, the miRNeasy kit for PBMCs, and the RNeasy kit for mouse skin. Biopsies were taken from tofacitinib-treated patients at baseline and again at 4 and 24 weeks into treatment, and several of those patients also had a later scalp biopsy. To study T cell clonal expansion in alopecia areata, the researchers applied high-throughput TCRbeta sequencing to both the C3H/HeJ mouse model and human patients. On the human side, TCRbeta sequencing was run on scalp tissue and on sorted CD4+ and CD8+ peripheral blood T cells from healthy controls and from alopecia areata patients with either patchy or totalis/universalis disease. Patients received tofacitinib for 6 to 18 months and were then followed off drug for 6 months to check for delayed response and recurrence. In treated patients, disease severity was measured using the SALT score, which gives the percentage of scalp surface area affected. Clonality in the scalp was compared among normal scalp (n=4), patchy alopecia areata scalp (n=8), and alopecia totalis/universalis scalp (n=8). TCRbeta CDR3 regions were amplified by immunoSEQ multiplex PCR with 35 Vbeta forward and 13 Jbeta reverse primers. Study-level results and caveats: Compared with normal scalp, lesional scalp, particularly in alopecia totalis/universalis, had higher clonality and more expanded CD8+ clones, which suggests antigenic drive. Resident alphabeta T cells in normal human skin are also sequenced, complicating scalp TCR repertoire analysis, unlike mouse skin dominated by gammadelta T cells. Tofacitinib significantly lowered scalp clonality and the number of expanded CD8+ clones among the top 100 scalp clones. TCR sequences shared between patients were less clear than in mice, possibly partly because of HLA diversity in the patient population. During tofacitinib treatment, many expanded lesional clones remained in scalp and blood, and this persistence may partly explain relapse after treatment is stopped. Because the treated cohort was small and had just a single nonresponder, larger studies are needed to establish links between baseline CD8+ expansion and response.

The CDR3 numbers 16 residues from cysteine through phenylalanine. Just CDR3 DNA is preserved here, 48 bases in frame from base 1. The junction shows trimming of 5 bases on V and 2 bases on J, and the gene matches do not reach 6 bases of it. Based on the germline V gene (reference sequence), the CDR1 and CDR2 sequences are SEHNR and FQNEAQ. This receptor was identified in a human donor with alopecia areata. The chain is encoded by TRBV7-9 joined to TRBJ2-3, with TRBD2 matching 11 junction bases. This sample comprised CD4+ T cells sorted from blood, obtained at week 24, from a patient treated with tofacitinib. The CDR3 is CASSAELAGVTDTQYF. Read as DNA, the sequence is TGTGCCAGCAGCGCCGAACTAGCGGGGGTCACAGATACGCAGTATTTT. Supplemented by the reference TRBV7-9 and TRBJ2-3 proteins around the CDR3, the complete variable domain is DTGVSQNPRHKITKRGQNVTFRCDPISEHNRLYWYRQTLGQGPEFLTYFQNEAQLEKSRLLSDRFSAERPKGSFSTLEIQRTEQGDSAMYLCASSAELAGVTDTQYFGPGTRLTVL.